The present TCR beta chain was sequenced within a study of cytotoxic CD8 clonotypes in ibrutinib-treated CLL (dated by TCRdb to the early 2020s). The study in broad terms: In this cohort, around 15 patients were treatment-naive and ten to eleven were relapsed/refractory, while 17 to 18 had unmutated IGHV. Partial responses were observed in some 24 patients and complete responses in 2; after a median follow-up of around 68 months, remission was maintained in about 15 patients and progression was observed in approximately 12. The response samples were drawn at a median of approximately 12 months into treatment, with a range of roughly 6 to 40 months. An average of 255,043 productive templates and tens of thousands of productive rearrangements was obtained per sample. Of the roughly 90 people in the trial, 26 had longitudinal samples available. Cryopreserved peripheral blood mononuclear cells were obtained before treatment, at response, and at either sustained remission or disease progression. Every remission and progressive disease sample was obtained while ibrutinib was still being received by the patients.

The CDR3, cysteine through phenylalanine, is 13 amino acids long. Just the 39-base CDR3 DNA is kept, in frame starting at base 1. For CDR1 and CDR2, the germline V gene lists SGHVS and FNYEAQ. V was cut back by 11 bases and J by 1 base, leaving a gap of 14 bases between them. With respect to this clone: The antigen it recognizes is unknown. There are no base qualities to consult, and no much larger clone falls within one base.

A MiSeq instrument was used for deep resolution sequencing, which targeted depths ranging from 1 in 1 million up to 1 in 200,000 T cells, with coverage averaging 10x for each clonotype. The immunoSEQ hsTCRB Kit was used to generate TCR beta libraries. Regarding the original processing steps: The data were analyzed with ImmunoSEQ Analyzer and ImmunoSEQ Data Assistant, and V, D and J gene assignments followed IMGT definitions. Clonality, with values ranging from 0 to 1, was calculated as one minus the normalized Shannon entropy of productive rearrangement frequencies. Only overrepresented clonotypes making up at least 0.05% of the repertoire of each patient were included in the public clonotype analysis. Roughly 13 repertoires from age-matched healthy donors, obtained from immuneACCESS, served as clonality controls. The clones in this table, taken by TCRdb from immuneACCESS, are in-frame only. Not every clone is retained; where verified, under half of the shortfall comes from an unresolved V gene, and the cause of the rest is unknown. V and J calls and clone size are those listed in that table; D and trimming were worked out from the DNA. In all, the sample holds approximately 350,000 clones, and under 70% of those were seen once. The ten largest clones represent roughly 6% of the sample.

For TCR beta library preparation, approximately 1.9 micrograms of genomic DNA was extracted from cryopreserved PBMCs. Longitudinal blood samples from CLL patients on ibrutinib monotherapy underwent high-throughput TCR beta sequencing. Patients were enrolled in a phase 2 open-label single-center ibrutinib monotherapy trial. The paper's findings and limits, for the study overall: At ibrutinib response clonality went up, during sustained remission it held steady, and at progression it dropped back toward baseline. Sampling times were not matched between sustained-remission and progressing patients, and lymph node repertoires were not studied. Public clonotypes were found to be uncommon and were observed to contract or remain stable during treatment; the increase in clonality was shown to reflect expansion of private clonotypes at ibrutinib response. Baseline clonality was found to be higher than that of age-matched healthy donors and was strongly correlated with circulating CD8+ T-cell counts.

The sequence was collected from a human donor with chronic lymphocytic leukemia. The specimen comprised PBMCs, sampled after 36 months of ibrutinib treatment. This chain is built from TRBV7-6 and TRBJ1-2; the D region possibly corresponds to TRBD1 (5 bases align). The CDR3 corresponds to CAVGTVDNYGYTF. The bases read TGTGCCGTTGGGACGGTCGATAACTATGGCTACACCTTC.